This T cell receptor beta chain was documented in a study of blood T cell repertoires in COVID-19. Study-wide context: Both acute and convalescent COVID-19 samples were obtained from the United States, Italy and Spain. T cells, B-cell-depleted T cells, or PBMCs provided the cDNA or gDNA that served as material.

Study processing details: Using reference gene primer amplification, nucleated cell counts were estimated. Sequencing was performed with immunoSEQ multiplex PCR; in TCRdb, only in-frame clones are kept and a portion is missing. The DNA was the basis for D and trimming; V, J and clone size are from that table. The sample contains roughly 16,000 clones, 85% to 90% of which appear only once. CDR3 length equals 14 residues. Germline CDR1 is MDHEN and CDR2 is SYDVKM. Trimming took 6 bases from V and 7 from J; bases not matched to a gene: 6. Enrolled during active infection, Seattle patients were then followed longitudinally.

The genes are TRBV28 and TRBJ1-2, with TRBD1 matching 12 bases. This sequence originates from a woman older than 75 with COVID-19, enrolled during active disease. The sequenced sample was peripheral blood. DNA of the CDR3: TGTGCCAGCAGAGTCGGGACAGGGGGCGTTGGCTACACCTTC. Translated: CASRVGTGGVGYTF.